A single sample gave rise to the 14 T cell receptor beta chains below, sequenced in a study of T-cell memory formation after mild COVID-19. Via MiXCR, TCRdb re-called the 5' RACE reads, giving one row per CDR3 protein. Of about 130,000 distinct CDR3 sequences in the sample, about 6.5% were seen once. Sequencing was carried out using PBMCs or a T cell subset sorted from them (not recorded which). Source of these receptors: an adult woman who had mild COVID-19 (a few samples of this study predate the infection). Cell type and time point are not known.

V is TRBV7-9 and J is TRBJ2-3, with D possibly TRBD1 on 6 matching bases. Trimming pared 5 bases from V and 2 bases from J, leaving 8 bases between. Germline V gene sequence: CDR1 SEHNR, CDR2 FQNEAQ (reference sequence). CDR3 length equals 13 residues. Here the CDR3 DNA reads TGTGCCAGCAGCCACAGGGTCACAGATACGCAGTATTTT. This gives the protein CASSHRVTDTQYF.

The chain uses TRBV11-2 and TRBJ2-3; perhaps TRBD2 as D (5 bases). The V and J ends lost 3 bases and 5 bases respectively, with 9 bases between them. The CDR3 sequence is 13 residues long. CDR1 and CDR2 (germline): SGHAT, FQNNGV. CDR3 nucleotide sequence: TGTGCCAGCAGCTTTACTAGTGGAGATACGCAGTATTTT. This codes for CASSFTSGDTQYF.

The chain is built from TRBV4-1 and TRBJ2-1, with 8 bases matching TRBD2. J was trimmed by 4 bases and V by 4 bases; bases with no gene match: 15. The germline gives CDR1 MGHRA, CDR2 YSYEKL. This CDR3 has 18 residues. The CDR3, as DNA: TGCGCCAGCAGCCTCCCAGGCCTCAGCGGGGGAGGATACAATGAGCAGTTCTTC. It yields the protein CASSLPGLSGGGYNEQFF.

This clonotype showed up just a few times. V and J are TRBV9 and TRBJ2-3, with 9 bases matching TRBD1. Trimming took 2 bases from V and 3 from J; bases not matched to a gene: 7. Germline CDR1 is SGDLS and CDR2 is YYNGEE. The CDR3 has 16 amino acids. The CDR3, as DNA: TGTGCCAGCAGCGTGACTACGGGACAGGGAACAGATACGCAGTATTTT. Translation gives CASSVTTGQGTDTQYF.

This clonotype was detected ten times or more. The rearrangement links TRBV20-1 to TRBJ2-3; 9 bases align to TRBD2. Germline V lookup: CDR1 DFQATT, CDR2 SNEGSKA (reference sequence). V was clipped by 6 bases and J by 4 bases; unmatched bases: 8. The CDR3 runs 14 residues. CDR3 DNA sequence: TGCAGTGCGCCAATAGCGGGAGAGGCAGATACGCAGTATTTT. It translates to CSAPIAGEADTQYF.

This clonotype was detected many times. The chain combines TRBV12-3 or TRBV12-4 with TRBJ1-1; D uncertain. The V end was cut by 0 bases, the J end by 1 base, with 3 bases between. CDR3 length equals 13 residues. The CDR3 protein is CASSLAENTEAFF. The CDR3 nucleotides are TGTGCCAGCAGTTTAGCTGAGAACACTGAAGCTTTCTTT.

This chain's CDR3 is CASSAKTGGTTNEKLFF. Here the CDR3 DNA reads TGCGCCAGCAGCGCCAAGACAGGGGGAACGACTAATGAAAAACTGTTTTTT. The chain has TRBV5-1 and TRBJ1-4, with 9 positions matching TRBD1. Germline values: CDR1 SGHRS, CDR2 YFSETQ. The CDR3 runs to 17 residues. Trimming removed 4 bases from V and 2 bases from J; junction bases left unmatched: 9.

This clonotype was counted only a few times. The chain uses TRBV20-1 and TRBJ1-6, with a possible D match to TRBD1 (5 bases). Trimming stripped 5 bases from V and 2 bases from J, with 19 bases between. The V gene's germline CDR1 is DFQATT and CDR2 SNEGSKA (reference sequence). This CDR3 is 17 amino acids long. CDR3: CSASRWRQGAYNSPLHF. The CDR3 bases are TGCAGTGCTTCTAGATGGCGGCAGGGTGCCTATAATTCACCCCTCCACTTT.

The chain recombines TRBV12-3 or TRBV12-4 with TRBJ2-1; tentative D call: TRBD2 (6 bases). V was trimmed by 3 bases and J by 8 bases, leaving 14 bases between them. The CDR3 has 14 residues. The CDR3 sequence: CASSFFGRGDEQFF. In DNA, the CDR3 is TGTGCCAGCAGTTTTTTCGGGAGAGGGGATGAGCAGTTCTTC.

This clonotype was found many times. The chain links TRBV12-3 or TRBV12-4 to TRBJ2-7; D is ambiguous. The V end lost 2 bases, the J end lost 3 bases, and 17 bases lay between the germline ends. CDR3 length: 16 amino acids. The CDR3 reads CASSLRVPGYNYEQYF. CDR3 DNA sequence: TGTGCCAGCAGTTTAAGGGTTCCCGGCTACAACTACGAGCAGTACTTC.

This clonotype appeared many times. The chain carries TRBV12-3 or TRBV12-4 and TRBJ2-3; unclear D gene. Trimming stripped 3 bases from V and 2 bases from J, with 12 bases between. The CDR3 runs to 15 residues. CDR3 nucleotide sequence: TGTGCCAGCAGTTTTATGCGGCAGATCACAGATACGCAGTATTTT. The encoded protein is CASSFMRQITDTQYF.

This clonotype was seen more than once but under ten times. CDR3 nucleotide sequence: TGTGCCAGCAGCCGACGGACTAGCGGGTTCACAGATACGCAGTATTTT. Amino acid sequence: CASSRRTSGFTDTQYF. The gene calls are TRBV14 and TRBJ2-3, with 11 bases lining up with TRBD2. This CDR3 contains 16 residues. Germline CDR1 reads SGHDN; CDR2 reads FVKESK. The ends lost 4 bases at V and 2 bases at J; junction bases unmatched: 5.

The J gene is TRBJ2-1, the V gene TRBV4-1; 9 positions match TRBD2. Trimming removed 3 bases from V and 0 bases from J; junction bases left unmatched: 18. The germline V gene has CDR1 MGHRA and CDR2 YSYEKL. The CDR3 totals 21 residues. The CDR3 DNA sequence: TGCGCCAGCAGCCAGGCCCTCCCGGGGGGAAGCGGGAGGCCCTCCTACAATGAGCAGTTCTTC. As protein: CASSQALPGGSGRPSYNEQFF.

This clonotype has ten or more counts. This chain connects TRBV12-3 or TRBV12-4 to TRBJ2-7; D perhaps matches TRBD1 (5 bases). CDR3 length equals 14 residues. Trimming pared 5 bases from V and 1 base from J, leaving 12 bases between. CDR3 in amino acids: CASSRDSPSYEQYF. CDR3 nucleotides: TGTGCCAGCAGTCGTGACAGCCCGTCCTACGAGCAGTACTTC.